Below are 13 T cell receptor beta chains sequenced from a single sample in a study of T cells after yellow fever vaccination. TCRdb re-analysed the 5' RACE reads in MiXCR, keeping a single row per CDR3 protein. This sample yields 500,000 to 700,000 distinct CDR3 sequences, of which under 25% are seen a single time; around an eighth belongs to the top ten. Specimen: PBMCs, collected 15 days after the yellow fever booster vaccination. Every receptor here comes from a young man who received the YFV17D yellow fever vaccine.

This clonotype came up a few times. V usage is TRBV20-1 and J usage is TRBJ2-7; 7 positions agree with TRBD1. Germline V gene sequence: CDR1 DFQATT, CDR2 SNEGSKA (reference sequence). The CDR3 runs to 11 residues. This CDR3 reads CSTGTDYEQYF. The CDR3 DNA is TGCAGCACCGGGACAGACTACGAGCAGTACTTC.

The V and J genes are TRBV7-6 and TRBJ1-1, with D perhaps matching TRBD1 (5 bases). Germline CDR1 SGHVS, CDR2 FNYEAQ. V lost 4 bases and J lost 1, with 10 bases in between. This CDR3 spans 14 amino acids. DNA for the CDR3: TGTGCCAGCAGCTATGGGGCCCAGAACACTGAAGCTTTCTTT. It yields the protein CASSYGAQNTEAFF.

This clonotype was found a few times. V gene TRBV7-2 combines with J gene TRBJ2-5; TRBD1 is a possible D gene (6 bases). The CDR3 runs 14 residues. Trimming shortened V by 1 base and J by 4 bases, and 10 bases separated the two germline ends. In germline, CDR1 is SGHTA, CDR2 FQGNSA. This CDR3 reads CASSLDNRVETQYF. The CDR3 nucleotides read TGTGCCAGCAGCTTAGATAACAGGGTAGAGACCCAGTACTTC. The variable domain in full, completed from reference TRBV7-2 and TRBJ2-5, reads GAGVSQSPSNKVTEKGKDVELRCDPISGHTALYWYRQSLGQGLEFLIYFQGNSAPDKSGLPSDRFSAERTGGSVSTLTIQRTQQEDSAVYLCASSLDNRVETQYFGPGTRLLVL.

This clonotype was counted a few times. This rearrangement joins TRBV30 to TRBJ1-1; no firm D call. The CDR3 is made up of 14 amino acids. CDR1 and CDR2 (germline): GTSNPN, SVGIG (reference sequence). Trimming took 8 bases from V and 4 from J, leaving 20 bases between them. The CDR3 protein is CAQRQVPHSTEAFF. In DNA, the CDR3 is TGTGCCCAAAGGCAGGTCCCCCACAGCACTGAAGCTTTCTTT.

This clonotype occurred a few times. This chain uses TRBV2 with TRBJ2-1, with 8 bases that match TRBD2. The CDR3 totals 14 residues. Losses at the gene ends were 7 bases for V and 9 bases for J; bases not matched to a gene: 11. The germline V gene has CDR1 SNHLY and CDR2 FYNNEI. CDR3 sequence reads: CASIRDSGGGEQFF. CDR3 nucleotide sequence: TGTGCCAGCATCCGGGACTCGGGGGGGGGTGAGCAGTTCTTC. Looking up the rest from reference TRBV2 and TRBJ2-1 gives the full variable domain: EPEVTQTPSHQVTQMGQEVILRCVPISNHLYFYWYRQILGQKVEFLVSFYNNEISEKSEIFDDQFSVERPDGSNFTLKIRSTKLEDSAMYFCASIRDSGGGEQFFGPGTRLTVL.

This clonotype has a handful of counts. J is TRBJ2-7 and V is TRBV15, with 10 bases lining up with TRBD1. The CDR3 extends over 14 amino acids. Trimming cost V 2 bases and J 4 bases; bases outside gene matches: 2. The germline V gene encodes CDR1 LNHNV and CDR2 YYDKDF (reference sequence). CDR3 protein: CATSRPGQGYEQYF. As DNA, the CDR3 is TGTGCCACCAGCAGACCGGGACAGGGGTACGAGCAGTACTTC.

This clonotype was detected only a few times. CDR3 region: CASSLEGGTYNEQFF. CDR3 nucleotide sequence: TGTGCCAGCAGCTTGGAGGGGGGAACCTACAATGAGCAGTTCTTC. The rearrangement uses TRBV5-5 and TRBJ2-1, with D perhaps matching TRBD1 or TRBD2 (6 bases each). With 0 bases removed from V and 2 bases from J, the gap between germline ends came to 9 bases. This CDR3 region has 15 residues. Germline V lookup: CDR1 SGHKS, CDR2 YYEKEE (reference sequence).

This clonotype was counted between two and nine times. The CDR3 region has the DNA TGCGCCAGCAGCCCCCTTGAGACCGGGGAGCTGTTTTTT. This gives the protein CASSPLETGELFF. The rearrangement links TRBV4-3 to TRBJ2-2, with D unresolved. V lost 4 bases to trimming and J lost 5 bases, with 8 bases between them. Germline lookup yields CDR1 LGHNA and CDR2 YSLEER. This CDR3 is built from 13 residues.

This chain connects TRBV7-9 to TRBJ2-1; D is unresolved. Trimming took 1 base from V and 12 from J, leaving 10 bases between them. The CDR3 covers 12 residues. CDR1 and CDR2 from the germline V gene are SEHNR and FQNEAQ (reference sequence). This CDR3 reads CASSLGSAGQFF. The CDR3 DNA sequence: TGTGCCAGCAGCTTAGGTTCAGCCGGGCAGTTCTTC.

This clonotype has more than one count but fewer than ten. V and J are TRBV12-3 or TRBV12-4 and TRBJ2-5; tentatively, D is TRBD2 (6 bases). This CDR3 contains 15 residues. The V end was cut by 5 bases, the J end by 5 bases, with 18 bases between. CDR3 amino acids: CASSPPRAEGETQYF. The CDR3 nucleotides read TGTGCCAGCAGTCCACCCAGGGCGGAGGGGGAGACCCAGTACTTC.

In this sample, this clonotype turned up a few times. The CDR3 nucleotides read TGCAGCGTTGACGGAGCGGGAGGGCCTTCCAATGAGCAGTTCTTC. Residues: CSVDGAGGPSNEQFF. The chain joins TRBV29-1 to TRBJ2-1, with 10 bases aligning to TRBD2. V dropped 3 bases and J dropped 6; count of bases not matched to a gene: 8. The CDR3 is 15 residues long. Germline V lookup: CDR1 SQVTM, CDR2 ANQGSEA.

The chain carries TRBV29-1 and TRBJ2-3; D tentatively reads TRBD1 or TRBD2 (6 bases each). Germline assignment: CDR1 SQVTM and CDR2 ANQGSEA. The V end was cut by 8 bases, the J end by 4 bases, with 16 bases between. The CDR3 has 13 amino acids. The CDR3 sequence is CSSEQGRSDTQYF. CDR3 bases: TGCAGCTCCGAGCAGGGGAGGTCAGATACGCAGTATTTT.

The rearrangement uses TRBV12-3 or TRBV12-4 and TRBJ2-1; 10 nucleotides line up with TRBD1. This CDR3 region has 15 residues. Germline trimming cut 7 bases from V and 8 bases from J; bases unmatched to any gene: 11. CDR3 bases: TGTGCCAGCAACCCGGGACAGGGGAGCGCGGATGAGCAGTTCTTC. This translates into CASNPGQGSADEQFF.